One and the same sample provided the 6 T cell receptor beta chains below, sequenced in a study of response to subunit inactivated influenza vaccine. TCRdb ran MiXCR on the RT-PCR reads and lists one entry per CDR3 protein. The repertoire has 200,000 to 300,000 distinct CDR3 sequences, approximately 12% of them found once; the top ten carry under 10%. Specimen: non-naive T cells sorted from PBMCs, collected 14 to 15 days before vaccination. Source of these receptors: a man aged 50 or older who received an inactivated influenza vaccine.

This clonotype was counted only a few times. One end of the junction is discordant with germline, which a read error may explain. The chain links TRBV4-1 to TRBJ2-1; D possibly corresponds to TRBD2 (6 bases). The CDR3 totals 14 residues. The germline gives CDR1 MGHRA, CDR2 YSYEKL. This chain's CDR3 is CASSPTSTYSEQFF. The CDR3 bases are TGCGCCAGCAGCCCTACTAGCACGTACAGTGAGCAGTTCTTC.

This clonotype was seen ten or more times. V is TRBV12-3 or TRBV12-4 and J is TRBJ1-5; D is possibly TRBD1 (6 bases). The CDR3 has 15 residues. V was pared by 5 bases and J by 3 bases, with 14 bases between. CDR3 nucleotide sequence: TGTGCCAGCAGTAAGGACAGATTACACAATCAGCCCCAGCATTTT. Its protein product is CASSKDRLHNQPQHF.

The table lists this clonotype with a few counts. The chain has TRBV20-1 and TRBJ2-7; D may be TRBD1 (6 bases). Trimming removed 5 bases from V and 0 bases from J, with 14 bases in between. Germline CDR1 is DFQATT and CDR2 is SNEGSKA (reference sequence). The CDR3 covers 14 residues. DNA for the CDR3: TGCAGTGCTGCGACAGGCTTAAGCTCCTACGAGCAGTACTTC. It codes for CSAATGLSSYEQYF.

The genes are TRBV2 and TRBJ2-3, with D maybe TRBD1 (6 bases). V dropped 7 bases and J dropped 4 bases, with 12 bases sitting between them. The germline gives CDR1 SNHLY, CDR2 FYNNEI. This CDR3 comprises 13 residues. In DNA form, the CDR3 reads TGTGCCAGCAATAAGCGACAGGCAGATACGCAGTATTTT. Its protein is CASNKRQADTQYF.

This chain links TRBV5-1 with TRBJ1-2, with no clear D. This CDR3 comprises 14 residues. The ends were cut back, 0 bases at V and 5 bases at J, with 11 bases in the middle. Per germline, CDR1 SGHRS and CDR2 YFSETQ. In nucleotides, the CDR3 is TGCGCCAGCAGCTTGGATCCAGTTTGGTATGGCTACACCTTC. It is translated as CASSLDPVWYGYTF.

This clonotype was detected a few times. This chain connects TRBV11-1 to TRBJ2-1, with 7 bases matching TRBD2. The CDR3 extends over 16 amino acids. J lost 3 bases, V lost 0 bases, and 5 bases had no gene match. Germline values: CDR1 SGHAT, CDR2 FQDESV (reference sequence). This CDR3 reads CASSLAQLAHYNEQFF. CDR3 nucleotide sequence: TGTGCCAGCAGCTTAGCGCAACTAGCGCACTACAATGAGCAGTTCTTC. Looking up the rest from reference TRBV11-1 and TRBJ2-1 gives the full variable domain: EAEVAQSPRYKITEKSQAVAFWCDPISGHATLYWYRQILGQGPELLVQFQDESVVDDSQLPKDRFSAERLKGVDSTLKIQPAELGDSAMYLCASSLAQLAHYNEQFFGPGTRLTVL.